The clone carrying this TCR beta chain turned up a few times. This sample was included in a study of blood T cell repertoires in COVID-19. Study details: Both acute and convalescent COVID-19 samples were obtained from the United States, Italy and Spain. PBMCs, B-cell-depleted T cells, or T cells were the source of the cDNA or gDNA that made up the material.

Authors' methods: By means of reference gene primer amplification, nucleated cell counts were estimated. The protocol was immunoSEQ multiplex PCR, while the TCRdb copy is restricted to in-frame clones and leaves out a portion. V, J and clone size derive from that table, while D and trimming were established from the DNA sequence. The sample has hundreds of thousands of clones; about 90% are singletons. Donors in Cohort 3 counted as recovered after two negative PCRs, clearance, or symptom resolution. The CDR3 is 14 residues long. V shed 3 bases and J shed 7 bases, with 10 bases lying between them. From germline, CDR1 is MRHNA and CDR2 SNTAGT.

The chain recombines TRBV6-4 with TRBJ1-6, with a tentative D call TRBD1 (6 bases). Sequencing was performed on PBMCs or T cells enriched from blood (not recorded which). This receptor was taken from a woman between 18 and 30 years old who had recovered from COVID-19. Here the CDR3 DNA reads TGTGCCAGCAGTGAATTCAGGGGAAATTCACCCCTCCACTTT. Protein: CASSEFRGNSPLHF.